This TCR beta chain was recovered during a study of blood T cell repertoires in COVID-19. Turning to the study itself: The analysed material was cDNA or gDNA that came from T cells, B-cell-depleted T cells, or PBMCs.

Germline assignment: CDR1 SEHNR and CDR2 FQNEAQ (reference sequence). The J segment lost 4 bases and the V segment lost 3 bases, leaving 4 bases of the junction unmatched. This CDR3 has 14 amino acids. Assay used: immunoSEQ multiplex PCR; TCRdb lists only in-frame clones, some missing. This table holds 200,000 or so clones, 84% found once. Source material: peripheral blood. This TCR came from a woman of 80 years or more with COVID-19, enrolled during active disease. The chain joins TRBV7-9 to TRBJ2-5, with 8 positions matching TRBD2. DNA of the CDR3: TGTGCCAGCAGCTTTATAGCGGGGATAGAGACCCAGTACTTC. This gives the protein CASSFIAGIETQYF.